The following is a T cell receptor (beta chain) sequence with its context. V gave up 5 bases and J gave up 9 bases; unmatched junction bases: 7. Germline loops: CDR1 KGHSH, CDR2 LQKENI. This CDR3 is 14 amino acids long. Original analysis: Amplification from reference gene primers served as the basis for estimated nucleated cell counts. TCRdb keeps only in-frame clones here, not all; method: immunoSEQ multiplex PCR. V, J and clone size derive from that table, while D and trimming were established from the DNA sequence. The sample lists roughly 18,000 clones; 85% to 90% were seen once. This sample stems from a study of blood T cell repertoires in COVID-19. About the research overall: The United States, Italy and Spain provided the acute and convalescent COVID-19 samples. PBMCs, B-cell-depleted T cells, or T cells were the source of the cDNA or gDNA that made up the material.

This sequence was found in a man in his 70s with acute or convalescent COVID-19. Sequencing was done on a sample of peripheral blood. The chain uses TRBV18 and TRBJ1-6; TRBD1 matches 7 bases. The CDR3 sequence is CASSSGQNPSPLHF. The CDR3 region has the DNA TGTGCCAGCTCATCGGGACAGAATCCTTCACCCCTCCACTTT.